This entry concerns a single T cell receptor (beta chain). This sample stems from a study of shared clonotypes between healthy human individuals. Study-level information: The plates for each donor numbered three CD4 naive, three CD4 memory, two CD8 naive and one CD8 memory.

Some clones are missing from TCRdb's copy, which holds only in-frame ones; the method was immunoSEQ multiplex PCR. Seen here are about 2.4 million clones, approximately 92% observed once, and the top ten hold roughly 0.13%. V shed 5 bases and J 7 bases; nucleotides not matched to a gene: 6. The CDR3 is 14 residues long. The germline V gene encodes CDR1 SNHLY and CDR2 FYNNEI. Sequencing was done on a sample of naive CD4+ T cells sorted from blood. Subset defined: CD45RA+ positively selected. The sequence derives from a man in his late teens or twenties in good health. The chain recombines TRBV2 with TRBJ1-4; the match to TRBD1 covers 8 bases. DNA for the CDR3: TGTGCCAGCAGTCCGCAGGGGGCGCGTGAAAAACTGTTTTTT. Residues: CASSPQGAREKLFF.